These 24 T cell receptor beta chains were all obtained from the same sample, sequenced in a study of blood T cells in healthy people across ages. Through a sample-barcoded 5' primer and a J-beta primer mix, a second PCR was run for roughly 6 to 12 cycles. TCRdb re-called the 5' RACE reads with MiXCR, one entry per CDR3 protein. Of 2 million or so distinct CDR3 sequences listed, 49% are singletons. Input material: blood. The receptors derive from a woman aged 40 to 55 in good health.

This clonotype was observed a handful of times. The chain combines TRBV29-1 with TRBJ2-3; 7 bases match TRBD1. CDR1 and CDR2 (germline): SQVTM, ANQGSEA. This CDR3 contains 15 residues. Trimming cost V 7 bases and J 2 bases; bases outside gene matches: 12. The CDR3 nucleotides are TGCAGCGCCCCGACCCGGGGACAGCTCACAGATACGCAGTATTTT. As protein: CSAPTRGQLTDTQYF.

This clonotype was recorded a few times. The CDR3 loop reads CASSLRQGPRDEQFF. The CDR3 bases are TGCGCCAGCAGCCTAAGACAGGGGCCCCGCGATGAGCAGTTCTTC. V and J are TRBV5-1 and TRBJ2-1; 8 bases match TRBD1. With 4 bases clipped from V and 8 bases from J, the junction kept 11 bases outside the gene matches. CDR1 is SGHRS, CDR2 YFSETQ, per germline. The CDR3 totals 15 residues.

The V gene is TRBV29-1, the J gene TRBJ1-2; D gene ambiguous. Trimming left V 6 bases short and J 6 bases short, with 17 bases between. CDR1 is SQVTM, CDR2 ANQGSEA, per germline. CDR3 length equals 13 residues. The CDR3 nucleotides read TGCAGCGTGGGGAGGGCGACGGGTGATGGCTACACCTTC. Translation: CSVGRATGDGYTF.

This clonotype has more than one count but fewer than ten. The V and J genes are TRBV6-2 or TRBV6-3 and TRBJ2-5; D may be TRBD2 (6 bases). This CDR3 region has 16 residues. With 8 bases removed from V and 2 bases from J, the gap between germline ends came to 21 bases. Germline CDR1 is MNHEY and CDR2 is SVGEGT. In nucleotides, the CDR3 is TGTGCCAGCGGGACTTTAATTCAGGGAACACAAGAGACCCAGTACTTC. Translated: CASGTLIQGTQETQYF.

The CDR3 region is CASSLAGTSTKTQYF. CDR3 coding DNA: TGTGCCAGCAGCTTAGCCGGGACATCGACGAAGACCCAGTACTTC. The rearrangement joins TRBV7-2 to TRBJ2-7, with a tentative D call TRBD1 (6 bases). The J call may be incorrect, as the DNA end agrees better with TRBJ2-5. The CDR3 totals 15 residues. The germline V gene encodes CDR1 SGHTA and CDR2 FQGNSA.

This chain joins TRBV11-2 and TRBJ1-2; D may be TRBD1 (6 bases). The CDR3 totals 14 residues. The V end lost 6 bases, the J end lost 8 bases, and 19 bases lay between the germline ends. Germline V gene data show CDR1 as SGHAT and CDR2 as FQNNGV. The CDR3 DNA reads TGTGCCAGCAGAAACCCAAGGGGGTTGTACGGCTACACCTTC. This translates into CASRNPRGLYGYTF.

The rearrangement joins TRBV20-1 to TRBJ2-1, with D uncertain. The germline V gene encodes CDR1 DFQATT and CDR2 SNEGSKA (reference sequence). V gave up 5 bases and J gave up 13 bases, with 12 bases separating them. The CDR3 loop spans 10 amino acids. Here the CDR3 reads CSAGRINQFF. The CDR3 DNA follows: TGCAGTGCTGGTAGAATTAACCAGTTCTTC.

The J gene is TRBJ2-4, the V gene TRBV24-1; D is undetermined. V gave up 3 bases and J gave up 2 bases, with 7 bases separating them. The CDR3 runs 14 residues. Per germline, CDR1 KGHDR and CDR2 SFDVKD. CDR3 nucleotides: TGTGCCACCAGTGATGCCCGGACCAAAAACATTCAGTACTTC. Translated, it gives CATSDARTKNIQYF.

This rearrangement joins TRBV6-6 to TRBJ1-5; D perhaps matches TRBD1 (5 bases). The germline gives CDR1 MNHNY, CDR2 SVGAGI (reference sequence). Deletions cut 7 bases from V and 9 bases from J, with 16 bases between. This CDR3 is 13 amino acids long. This chain's CDR3 is CASNGGSARPQHF. CDR3 coding DNA: TGTGCCAGCAACGGGGGGTCCGCGCGGCCCCAGCATTTT.

In this sample, this clonotype turned up a few times. The rearrangement uses TRBV2 and TRBJ2-4; no firm D call. The CDR3 is 13 residues long. Germline loops: CDR1 SNHLY, CDR2 FYNNEI. Trimming took 4 bases from V and 0 from J, leaving 4 bases between them. The CDR3 reads CASSVVAKNIQYF. CDR3 bases: TGTGCCAGCAGTGTGGTAGCCAAAAACATTCAGTACTTC.

CDR3 protein: CAIREGQGMETQYF. The CDR3 DNA reads as TGTGCCATCCGAGAGGGACAGGGGATGGAGACCCAGTACTTC. This chain links TRBV10-3 with TRBJ2-5; 10 nucleotides agree with TRBD1. CDR1 ENHRY and CDR2 SYGVKD come from the germline V gene. This CDR3 is 14 amino acids long. The ends lost 8 bases at V and 5 bases at J; junction bases unmatched: 8.

This sequence joins TRBV3-1 and TRBJ2-5; D is undetermined. The CDR3 spans 16 residues. V gave up 7 bases and J gave up 9 bases, with 27 bases separating them. Germline V CDR1 and CDR2: LGHDT, YNNKEL (reference sequence). Here the CDR3 reads CASTQVSVPLRSAQYF. Here the CDR3 DNA reads TGTGCCAGCACTCAGGTTTCCGTCCCGCTCCGCTCGGCCCAGTACTTC.

This clonotype turned up a few times. The chain is built from TRBV7-6 and TRBJ2-1; the D gene is possibly TRBD1 (6 bases). The J call is uncertain, as TRBJ2-7 better fits the DNA end. The CDR3 spans 16 residues. The germline V gene encodes CDR1 SGHVS and CDR2 FNYEAQ. This CDR3 reads CASSSTQGSSYNEQYF. The CDR3 bases are TGTGCCAGCAGCTCAACTCAGGGGAGCTCCTACAATGAGCAGTACTTC.

This clonotype was seen a few times. The rearrangement joins TRBV2 to TRBJ2-7, with 10 bases matching TRBD2. With the DNA end fitting TRBJ2-5 better, the J assignment may be wrong. This CDR3 contains 17 residues. Germline V CDR1 and CDR2: SNHLY, FYNNEI. The CDR3 DNA reads TGTGCCAGCAGTGAAGCGAGGTCCCTAGCGGGGGCTGAGACCCAGTACTTC. This translates into CASSEARSLAGAETQYF.

The CDR3 sequence is CSARPSGGPSTDTQYF. CDR3 sequence (DNA): TGCAGTGCTAGACCCAGCGGGGGCCCTAGCACAGATACGCAGTATTTT. The chain combines TRBV20-1 with TRBJ2-3, with 8 bases identical to TRBD2. Trimming removed 2 bases from V and 0 bases from J; junction bases left unmatched: 7. The CDR3 length is 16 residues. In germline, CDR1 is DFQATT, CDR2 SNEGSKA (reference sequence).

The chain combines TRBV12-3 or TRBV12-4 with TRBJ1-4, with 10 bases matching TRBD1. There are 14 residues in the CDR3. Losses at the gene ends were 7 bases for V and 8 bases for J; bases not matched to a gene: 7. The chain's CDR3 is CASNSGTGVEKLFF. The CDR3 DNA sequence: TGTGCCAGCAACTCCGGGACAGGGGTCGAAAAACTGTTTTTT.

This sequence joins TRBV28 and TRBJ1-2, with D hard to call. Germline CDR1 is MDHEN and CDR2 is SYDVKM. The V end was cut by 9 bases, the J end by 8 bases, with 16 bases between. This CDR3 contains 12 residues. The CDR3 sequence is CASGERVGGYTF. The CDR3 DNA sequence: TGTGCCAGTGGGGAGAGGGTCGGCGGCTACACCTTC.

This clonotype came up a few times. The chain has TRBV4-2 and TRBJ2-5; the D gene is possibly TRBD1 (5 bases). Germline V lookup: CDR1 LGHNA, CDR2 YNFKEQ. The ends were cut back, 3 bases at V and 2 bases at J, with 16 bases in the middle. The CDR3 has 16 amino acids. This CDR3 is CASSQMSQGPQETQYF. DNA of the CDR3: TGTGCCAGCAGCCAGATGAGCCAGGGTCCGCAAGAGACCCAGTACTTC.

The V gene is TRBV27, the J gene TRBJ2-1; D might be TRBD2 (6 bases). From germline, CDR1 is MNHEY and CDR2 SMNVEV (reference sequence). The CDR3 loop spans 15 amino acids. The V gene lost 5 bases and the J gene lost 9 bases, with 20 bases spanning the gap. The CDR3 loop reads CASSPLASPLVEQFF. CDR3 nucleotide sequence: TGTGCCAGCAGTCCACTAGCCTCCCCTCTGGTTGAGCAGTTCTTC.

This clonotype came up a few times. The rearrangement joins TRBV2 to TRBJ1-6, with no clear D. Germline V lookup: CDR1 SNHLY, CDR2 FYNNEI. The CDR3 runs 17 residues. V was cut by 1 base and J by 6 bases, with 16 bases left in between. In DNA, the CDR3 is TGTGCCAGCAGTGAAGGTCAAGACAAATCTCGTAATTCACCCCTCCACTTT. It yields the protein CASSEGQDKSRNSPLHF.

The chain combines TRBV20-1 with TRBJ2-5, with TRBD1 matching 12 bases. Germline CDR1 is DFQATT and CDR2 is SNEGSKA (reference sequence). V lost 6 bases to trimming and J lost 6 bases; unmatched junction nucleotides: 11. CDR3 length equals 15 residues. CDR3: CSAGTGGNVGKTQYF. In nucleotides, the CDR3 is TGCAGTGCAGGGACAGGGGGCAACGTGGGGAAGACCCAGTACTTC.

V usage is TRBV14 and J usage is TRBJ2-1; no firm D call. This CDR3 spans 13 amino acids. Trimming shortened V by 0 bases and J by 11 bases, and 11 bases separated the two germline ends. Germline V lookup: CDR1 SGHDN, CDR2 FVKESK. CDR3 bases: TGTGCCAGCAGCCAAGAGGAGCGCTTCAAGCAGTTCTTC. Translation: CASSQEERFKQFF.

This clonotype has more than one count but fewer than ten. The CDR3 DNA reads as TGTGCCAGCAGTGATGGGCAGGGGATTAGCACAGATACGCAGTATTTT. Translation gives CASSDGQGISTDTQYF. The gene calls are TRBV2 and TRBJ2-3; possibly TRBD1 for D (6 bases). This CDR3 has 16 residues. Trimming shortened V by 3 bases and J by 0 bases, and 13 bases separated the two germline ends. Germline V gene sequence: CDR1 SNHLY, CDR2 FYNNEI.

This sequence joins TRBV28 and TRBJ2-6; no clear D. Trimming cost V 7 bases and J 0 bases, with 22 bases left between them. The CDR3 consists of 19 residues. CDR1 MDHEN and CDR2 SYDVKM come from the germline V gene. The CDR3 sequence is CASTKFGTARISGANVLTF. The CDR3 DNA follows: TGTGCCAGCACGAAGTTCGGAACCGCCCGGATCTCTGGGGCCAACGTCCTGACTTTC.